This T cell receptor (beta chain) was retrieved from a study of CD4 T cells in relation to SARS-CoV-2 and coronaviruses listed by TCRdb under 2021. About the investigation overall: In the ViraFEST assay, PBMCs were cultured with antigen for roughly ten days, after which TCR beta CDR3s were sequenced to identify antigen-specific clonal expansions. Using patient-derived lymphoblastoid cell lines, the shared crossreactive spike epitopes were mapped to their HLA restriction. At the level of individual TCR clonotypes, the study evaluated whether memory CD4+ T cells crossreact between the spike proteins of SARS-CoV-2 and those of common cold coronaviruses. The negative reference condition was either a culture with an HIV-1 Nef peptide pool or a culture with no peptide. The Adaptive Biotechnologies TCR-sequencing kit was used to sequence samples from a few pre-COVID donors and the naive versus memory experiments, while other data came from Illumina-based sequencing. Expansion assays from other donors in the study were sequenced with a different, Illumina-based TCR-beta assay. General study outcomes and caveats: Because the crossreactivity analysis focused on spike protein, crossreactivity against other viral proteins was not assessed. Pre-pandemic and post-infection samples were not both contributed by any donor, so tracing of the source of pre-existing responses was limited. Small numbers of patients and of tested TCRs were a limitation of the study. Memory CD4+ clonotypes crossrecognizing SARS-CoV-2 and at least one common cold coronavirus spike were found in around 65% of donors. Significantly weaker SARS-CoV-2-driven expansion was shown by crossreactive clones than by monoreactive clones, consistent with antigenic imprinting.

Concerning this clone: Its antigen has not been determined. No base qualities exist here, and no much larger clone lies one base off it.

The method was the immunoSEQ multiplex PCR assay. The source study handled its data this way. During preprocessing, nonproductive sequences were removed, as were CDR3s that did not start with C, did not end with F or W, or were shorter than 7 amino acids. The MANAFEST web app was used to call antigen-specific clonotypes on the basis of expansion compared with the reference and with other culture wells. A clone counted as positive if significantly expanded in 2 of 3 replicate wells versus the reference culture at FDR below 0.05. Positive clones also required significant expansion versus all other tandem wells and an odds ratio above 5. CDR3 homology was quantified as pairwise Levenshtein distance, calculated with the stringdist R package after three terminal residues were trimmed from each end. Imported from immuneACCESS, the table was reduced by TCRdb to in-frame sequences with V and J called. These copies leave out some clones; in studies compared against another copy, an unresolved V gene accounts for under half, and the cause of the remainder is not known. That table furnishes V, J and clone size, whereas the DNA furnished D and trimming. This sample gives about 29,000 clones in total; over 75% of them show up just once. The ten top clones hold approximately 15% of the sample.

CD4+ T cells from unexposed donors were collected before the COVID-19 pandemic (2011-2018). After about 9 days of culture, CD4+ T cells were isolated with the EasySep CD4+ T cell isolation kit. As cell numbers permitted, CD4+ T cells from unexposed donors were tested for reactivity to SARS-CoV-2 S and N and to four common cold coronavirus spike pools. Approximately 2 million PBMCs per well were cultured in IMDM with about 5% human AB serum and 8.5 to 10 IU/ml IL-2. Half of the culture medium was replaced with fresh IL-2-containing medium on days 3 and 7. In general, triplicate replicate wells were used for every peptide culture condition. The leukapheresis product for the unexposed donors was obtained through commercial purchase. Ficoll-Paque PLUS gradient centrifugation was used to isolate PBMCs from leukapheresis product or whole blood. PBMCs were either cryopreserved at -140°C or used fresh in the expansion assay. The QIAamp Micro DNA Kit was used to extract genomic DNA from the CD4+ T cells.

In the germline V gene, CDR1 corresponds to MGHDK and CDR2 to SYGVNS. The germline V and J ends show losses of 3 bases and 6 bases respectively, and no gene match explains 7 bases of the junction. Including cysteine and phenylalanine, the CDR3 has 14 amino acids. The kept DNA is CDR3 alone, 42 bases in frame from the first base. The V and J segments used are TRBV25-1 and TRBJ1-2, and 7 junctional nucleotides match TRBD1. This receptor was obtained from a human donor in good health. Sequencing input: CD4+ T cells from PBMCs, cultured in vitro. The DNA sequence is as follows: TGTGCCAGCAGTGACGCAGGGGGACGGAATGGCTACACCTTC. Its protein is CASSDAGGRNGYTF.